This TCR beta chain comes out of a study of blood T cell repertoires in COVID-19. As for the study in general: Samples representing acute and convalescent COVID-19 were sourced from the United States, Italy and Spain. In each case, the material was cDNA or gDNA derived from T cells, B-cell-depleted T cells, or PBMCs.

V was clipped by 2 bases and J by 2 bases; unmatched bases: 3. This CDR3 has 14 amino acids. Looked up from germline, CDR1 is SGHRS and CDR2 is YFSETQ. Original analysis: By means of reference gene primer amplification, nucleated cell counts were estimated. Some clones are missing from TCRdb's copy, which holds only in-frame ones; the method was immunoSEQ multiplex PCR. The V and J calls and clone size were taken over from that table, and D and trimming were inferred from the DNA. Counted here are 230,000 or so clones, about 90% occurring once; the ten biggest clones make up about 2%. The clonotype comes from a man between 35 and 55 years old with active or convalescent COVID-19. This chain joins TRBV5-1 and TRBJ2-5; 7 bases match TRBD1. Sequencing was carried out using peripheral blood. The CDR3 coding sequence is TGCGCCAGCAGCTTACGGGGACAGCAAGAGACCCAGTACTTC. It codes for CASSLRGQQETQYF.